Listed below are T cell receptor beta chains from one sample, sequenced in a study of PD-L1 blockade in urothelial cancer. TCRdb's table, derived via immunoSEQ multiplex PCR, lists solely in-frame clones and lacks some. The sample lists approximately 56,000 clones; 85% to 90% were seen once. Here the sequenced sample was PBMCs, taken around atezolizumab (anti-PD-L1) treatment. The receptors originated from a man in his 70s with urothelial cancer. The CDR3 runs from the conserved cysteine through the conserved F or W. A D gene is named only where the DNA matches it firmly. Not all rows give a size; the values are once, few, many and, for expanded clones, a class.

CDR3aa	CDR3nt	d_gene	abundance	j_gene	v_gene
CASSFVAGGTDTQYF	TGTGCCAGCAGCTTTGTAGCGGGAGGAACAGATACGCAGTATTTT	TRBD2	NA	TRBJ2-3	TRBV7-9
CASSPPSAGGGNEQFF	TGTGCCAGCTCACCACCATCAGCGGGGGGGGGCAATGAGCAGTTCTTC	TRBD2	NA	TRBJ2-1	TRBV18
CASSPGQRYGYTF	TGTGCCAGCAGTCCGGGACAGCGGTATGGCTACACCTTC	TRBD1	NA	TRBJ1-2	TRBV27
CASSAVNEQFF	TGTGCCAGCAGCGCAGTCAATGAGCAGTTCTTC	NA	NA	TRBJ2-1	TRBV11-1
CASSFRAPEDYEQYF	TGTGCCAGCAGCTTCCGGGCCCCGGAGGACTACGAGCAGTACTTC	NA	NA	TRBJ2-7	TRBV6-5
CASSYDRGGNTEAFF	TGTGCCAGCAGCTATGACAGGGGTGGGAACACTGAAGCTTTCTTT	TRBD1	NA	TRBJ1-1	TRBV5-6
CASSPPGGGKGEQYF	TGTGCCAGCAGCCCCCCTGGCGGGGGGAAGGGGGAGCAGTACTTC	TRBD2	NA	TRBJ2-7	TRBV13
CACGRDRPMGYTF	TGTGCCTGCGGCCGGGACAGACCTATGGGCTACACCTTC	TRBD1	NA	TRBJ1-2	TRBV30
CASSQDTGQAYGYTF	TGCGCCAGCAGCCAAGATACGGGACAGGCATATGGCTACACCTTC	TRBD1	NA	TRBJ1-2	TRBV4-1
CATSTLAGGSRYEQFF	TGTGCCACCAGCACCTTAGCGGGAGGCTCCAGGTATGAGCAGTTCTTC	TRBD2	NA	TRBJ2-1	TRBV15
CASSPRSTGVNTEAFF	TGTGCCAGCAGTCCAAGGTCAACAGGGGTGAACACTGAAGCTTTCTTT	TRBD1	NA	TRBJ1-1	TRBV27
CASSRLQGPLNTEAFF	TGTGCCAGCTCGCGACTACAGGGTCCCTTGAACACTGAAGCTTTCTTT	NA	NA	TRBJ1-1	TRBV5-6
CSVEEGQYEQYF	TGCAGCGTTGAAGAAGGACAGTACGAGCAGTACTTC	NA	NA	TRBJ2-7	TRBV29-1
CASSLAAGQDTYGYTF	TGTGCCAGCAGCTTGGCAGCAGGGCAAGACACCTATGGCTACACCTTC	NA	NA	TRBJ1-2	TRBV5-5
CASSESLEPPGFF	TGCGCCAGCAGTGAGTCTTTAGAGCCACCGGGGTTTTTT	NA	once	TRBJ1-4	TRBV10-2
CASSTGLAGNTGELFF	TGTGCCAGTAGCACGGGACTAGCGGGGAACACCGGGGAGCTGTTTTTT	TRBD2	NA	TRBJ2-2	TRBV19
CASSQDVRDLPYEQYF	TGCGCCAGCAGCCAAGATGTAAGAGATTTGCCCTACGAGCAGTACTTC	NA	NA	TRBJ2-7	TRBV4-1
CASSIVSGRGGEQYF	TGTGCCAGTAGTATAGTCTCGGGCCGAGGGGGCGAGCAGTACTTC	NA	NA	TRBJ2-7	TRBV19
CASSSVGGSGYTF	TGTGCCAGCAGCTCAGTGGGCGGGAGTGGCTACACCTTC	NA	NA	TRBJ1-2	TRBV7-6
CASRGQGRSEKLFF	TGCGCCAGCAGAGGACAGGGACGGAGTGAAAAACTGTTTTTT	TRBD1	NA	TRBJ1-4	TRBV10-2
CASSLGRGLLGQYF	TGTGCCAGCAGCTTGGGCAGGGGGCTCCTGGGGCAGTACTTC	TRBD1	NA	TRBJ2-7	TRBV5-5
CNGRAPNTEAFF	TGCAATGGGAGGGCACCGAACACTGAAGCTTTCTTT	NA	NA	TRBJ1-1	TRBV29-1
CASSHGLAGFYEQYF	TGTGCCAGCAGTCACGGTCTAGCGGGCTTCTACGAGCAGTACTTC	TRBD2	NA	TRBJ2-7	TRBV28
CASSLGGGTDQPQHF	TGTGCCAGCAGCTTGGGTGGGGGGACGGATCAGCCCCAGCATTTT	NA	NA	TRBJ1-5	TRBV5-4
CSVAKGLAGSYNEQFF	TGCAGCGTGGCCAAGGGACTAGCGGGGTCATACAATGAGCAGTTCTTC	TRBD2	NA	TRBJ2-1	TRBV29-1
CATRQAPGNTIYF	TGTGCCACACGACAGGCACCTGGAAACACCATATATTTT	NA	NA	TRBJ1-3	TRBV2
CAGTGQGAVGEAFF	TGTGCCGGAACAGGACAGGGGGCGGTTGGTGAAGCTTTCTTT	TRBD1	NA	TRBJ1-1	TRBV2
CASSFSGGSYEQYF	TGTGCCAGCAGCTTTAGCGGGGGCTCCTACGAGCAGTACTTC	TRBD2	few	TRBJ2-7	TRBV5-4
CASSLAGSTRGEQYF	TGCGCCAGCAGCTTGGCCGGTTCAACCCGGGGCGAGCAGTACTTC	NA	once	TRBJ2-7	TRBV5-1
CASSQEASTGINEQFF	TGCGCCAGCAGCCAAGAAGCCTCGACAGGGATCAATGAGCAGTTCTTC	TRBD1	NA	TRBJ2-1	TRBV4-1
CAISRYLNTEAFF	TGTGCCATTTCACGGTATTTGAACACTGAAGCTTTCTTT	NA	NA	TRBJ1-1	TRBV19
CASSPLGQGSRETQYF	TGTGCCAGTAGTCCCCTCGGACAGGGGTCACGAGAGACCCAGTACTTC	TRBD1	NA	TRBJ2-5	TRBV19
CASSQTAGQSYEQYF	TGCGCCAGCAGTCAAACGGCAGGACAGTCCTACGAGCAGTACTTC	NA	once	TRBJ2-7	TRBV5-1
CAWSVQGAGGYTF	TGTGCCTGGAGTGTCCAGGGGGCGGGAGGCTACACCTTC	TRBD1	once	TRBJ1-2	TRBV30
CASSLVAGWHEQYF	TGCGCCAGCAGCTTGGTAGCGGGGTGGCACGAGCAGTACTTC	TRBD2	once	TRBJ2-7	TRBV5-1
CASSQTLGGRGYTF	TGTGCCAGCAGCCAAACATTAGGGGGCAGAGGCTACACCTTC	TRBD1	NA	TRBJ1-2	TRBV14
CASSLPREWTGQGQYF	TGTGCCAGCAGTTTACCCCGAGAATGGACAGGGCAGGGGCAGTACTTC	TRBD1	NA	TRBJ2-7	TRBV28
CASSSGMNTEAFF	TGTGCCAGCAGTTCGGGGATGAACACTGAAGCTTTCTTT	NA	NA	TRBJ1-1	TRBV6-1
CASSSGLAGSGEQFF	TGCGCCAGCAGCTCGGGACTAGCGGGATCCGGTGAGCAGTTCTTC	TRBD2	NA	TRBJ2-1	TRBV5-1
CASSLTGKGNTEAFF	TGCGCCAGCAGCTTGACAGGAAAGGGAAACACTGAAGCTTTCTTT	NA	NA	TRBJ1-1	TRBV5-1
CASSRYGAGGPNGELFF	TGTGCCAGCAGCCGTTATGGAGCGGGAGGGCCAAACGGGGAGCTGTTTTTT	TRBD2	NA	TRBJ2-2	TRBV5-6
CASSPEGGLGAGELFF	TGTGCCAGCAGCCCCGAGGGGGGACTAGGGGCCGGGGAGCTGTTTTTT	TRBD2	few	TRBJ2-2	TRBV5-4
CASRVGQNEETQYF	TGCGCCAGCAGAGTGGGACAAAACGAAGAGACCCAGTACTTC	NA	once	TRBJ2-5	TRBV5-1
CASSAGPGTETQFYEQYF	TGTGCCAGCAGTGCGGGTCCCGGGACAGAAACTCAGTTCTACGAGCAGTACTTC	TRBD1	NA	TRBJ2-7	TRBV28
CASTLAGVRSYNEQFF	TGTGCCAGTACCCTAGCGGGCGTTCGCTCCTACAATGAGCAGTTCTTC	TRBD2	once	TRBJ2-1	TRBV28
CASSFDRAETQYF	TGCGCCAGCAGCTTTGACAGGGCGGAGACCCAGTACTTC	TRBD1	NA	TRBJ2-5	TRBV5-1
CASSRDRALWAQYF	TGTGCCAGCTCGCGGGACAGGGCCCTTTGGGCCCAGTACTTC	TRBD1	NA	TRBJ2-5	TRBV27
CASSPNSGTGGAETQYF	TGTGCCAGCTCACCAAACTCCGGGACAGGGGGCGCAGAGACCCAGTACTTC	TRBD1	once	TRBJ2-5	TRBV18
CASSVSSGLYEYQETQYF	TGTGCCAGCAGCGTTTCTAGCGGCTTGTACGAGTACCAAGAGACCCAGTACTTC	TRBD2	once	TRBJ2-5	TRBV7-6
CASSLEGTPNTEAFF	TGTGCCAGCAGCTTGGAAGGGACACCGAACACTGAAGCTTTCTTT	NA	NA	TRBJ1-1	TRBV5-5
CASSQDRGEAFF	TGCGCCAGCAGCCAGGACAGGGGTGAAGCTTTCTTT	TRBD1	once	TRBJ1-1	TRBV5-1
CASRGLAGDNEQFF	TGTGCCAGCAGAGGACTAGCGGGAGACAATGAGCAGTTCTTC	TRBD2	NA	TRBJ2-1	TRBV6-5
CSVEQAGGNIQYF	TGCAGCGTTGAACAGGCCGGGGGGAACATTCAGTACTTC	TRBD2	few	TRBJ2-4	TRBV29-1
CASSFHPGTQANYGYTF	TGTGCCAGCAGCTTCCACCCCGGGACACAAGCTAACTATGGCTACACCTTC	NA	NA	TRBJ1-2	TRBV7-8